Presented here are 21 T cell receptor beta chains from one specimen sequenced in a study of response to subunit inactivated influenza vaccine. MiXCR, applied by TCRdb to the RT-PCR reads, yields one record per CDR3 protein. The sample yields about 570,000 distinct CDR3 sequences, approximately 10% seen once. The same specimen was also included in a second study, on T cells expressing NK-cell markers. That investigation notes: Libraries used 5'RACE template switching adding universal primer site and UMIs.

The sample consisted of PBMCs from blood, taken on the day of vaccination. These receptors all stem from a man aged 50 to 60 who received an inactivated influenza vaccine.

This clonotype has just a few counts. J is TRBJ1-2 and V is TRBV5-1, with 7 bases identical to TRBD1. Looked up from germline, CDR1 is SGHRS and CDR2 is YFSETQ. Unmatched junction bases numbered 7, after V lost 4 bases and J lost 1 base. CDR3 length equals 15 residues. CDR3 in amino acids: CASSPTTGNNYGYTF. The CDR3 DNA follows: TGCGCCAGCAGCCCTACGACAGGGAATAACTATGGCTACACCTTC.

The CDR3: CASSPQLGLRGETQYF. Here the CDR3 DNA reads TGTGCCAGCAGTCCCCAGTTGGGGCTTCGGGGAGAGACCCAGTACTTC. The chain carries TRBV6-2 or TRBV6-3 and TRBJ2-5; the D gene could be TRBD1 or TRBD2 (5 bases each). CDR3 length: 16 residues. Germline loops: CDR1 MNHEY, CDR2 SVGEGT. V shed 5 bases and J shed 4 bases, with 20 bases lying between them.

This clonotype occurred a few times. V usage is TRBV9 and J usage is TRBJ1-3; D gene unclear. The V gene lost 2 bases and the J gene lost 4 bases, with 19 bases spanning the gap. Looked up from germline, CDR1 is SGDLS and CDR2 is YYNGEE. CDR3 length: 17 residues. The CDR3, as DNA: TGTGCCAGCAGCGTTCGAGAGCCGGGCCATAGGGGAAACACCATATATTTT. The encoded protein is CASSVREPGHRGNTIYF.

The chain carries TRBV29-1 and TRBJ1-3; D is ambiguous. Germline CDR1 SQVTM, CDR2 ANQGSEA. The CDR3 runs to 14 residues. The V end lost 5 bases, the J end lost 0 bases, and 11 bases lay between the germline ends. The CDR3 DNA is TGCAGCGTTAGTTTGCGCGACTCTGGAAACACCATATATTTT. It translates to CSVSLRDSGNTIYF. Using reference TRBV29-1 and TRBJ1-3 for the parts outside the CDR3, the full variable domain is SAVISQKPSRDICQRGTSLTIQCQVDSQVTMMFWYRQQPGQSLTLIATANQGSEATYESGFVIDKFPISRPNLTFSTLTVSNMSPEDSSIYLCSVSLRDSGNTIYFGEGSWLTVV.

There are many counts of this clonotype. The rearrangement links TRBV12-3 or TRBV12-4 to TRBJ2-7; 11 nucleotides agree with TRBD1. This CDR3 has 14 residues. J was trimmed by 2 bases and V by 7 bases; bases with no gene match: 4. CDR3 in amino acids: CASTRTGGTYEQYF. Written as DNA, the CDR3 is TGTGCCAGCACCCGGACAGGGGGCACCTACGAGCAGTACTTC.

This clonotype came up many times. V is TRBV5-1 and J is TRBJ2-7; D perhaps matches TRBD2 (6 bases). The germline CDR1 and CDR2 sequences are SGHRS and YFSETQ. V dropped 4 bases and J dropped 0 bases, with 8 bases sitting between them. The CDR3 runs to 13 residues. CDR3 in amino acids: CASSRGSSYEQYF. As DNA, the CDR3 is TGCGCCAGCAGCCGGGGGAGCTCCTACGAGCAGTACTTC.

This clonotype was counted ten times or more. The chain recombines TRBV12-3 or TRBV12-4 with TRBJ2-5, with D hard to call. The CDR3 spans 11 residues. The V gene lost 3 bases and the J gene lost 6 bases, with 5 bases spanning the gap. The DNA for the CDR3 is TGTGCCAGCAGTTTCGGACAGACCCAGTACTTC. As protein: CASSFGQTQYF.

Of note for this clonotype: A junction boundary mismatches the germline segment, possibly from a read error. The gene calls are TRBV4-1 and TRBJ2-7; 10 nucleotides agree with TRBD2. The germline V gene encodes CDR1 MGHRA and CDR2 YSYEKL. This CDR3 is 14 amino acids long. This CDR3 is CASSPIAGGYGQYF. The CDR3 bases are TGCGCCAGCAGCCCTATAGCGGGGGGCTACGGGCAGTACTTC.

The CDR3 protein is CASRTGGVDTQYF. The DNA of the CDR3 is TGTGCCAGCAGAACGGGGGGTGTGGATACGCAGTATTTT. This rearrangement joins TRBV6-1 to TRBJ2-3, with TRBD2 identical over 7 bases. Germline values: CDR1 MNHNS, CDR2 SASEGT. J gave up 6 bases and V 6 bases, and 6 bases lay outside the gene matches. The CDR3 consists of 13 residues.

This clonotype has only a few counts. The chain carries TRBV9 and TRBJ1-2; D might be TRBD1 (6 bases). CDR1 and CDR2 (germline): SGDLS, YYNGEE. The CDR3 totals 13 residues. V was cut by 0 bases and J by 4 bases, with 7 bases left in between. The CDR3 bases are TGTGCCAGCAGCGTAGAACAGGGCTATGGCTACACCTTC. This codes for CASSVEQGYGYTF. The whole variable domain, filled in from reference TRBV9 and TRBJ1-2, reads DSGVTQTPKHLITATGQRVTLRCSPRSGDLSVYWYQQSLDQGLQFLIQYYNGEERAKGNILERFSAQQFPDLHSELNLSSLELGDSALYFCASSVEQGYGYTFGSGTRLTVV.

This chain connects TRBV18 to TRBJ2-1; 8 bases align to TRBD2. Germline CDR1 and CDR2: KGHSH and LQKENI. CDR3 length equals 16 residues. The junction had 9 bases not matched to a gene; V was cut back by 5 bases and J by 3 bases. The CDR3 reads CASSYISGTSYNEQFF. CDR3 nucleotide sequence: TGTGCCAGCTCATATATTTCAGGGACTAGCTACAATGAGCAGTTCTTC.

In DNA form, the CDR3 reads TGTGCCAGCAGCTTAGCGGCCACTAGCGGGGCGGGTAATGAGCAGTTCTTC. Translation: CASSLAATSGAGNEQFF. This rearrangement joins TRBV7-2 to TRBJ2-1; 10 bases match TRBD2. Germline trimming cut 0 bases from V and 7 bases from J; bases unmatched to any gene: 9. The CDR3 contains 17 residues. Germline CDR1 reads SGHTA; CDR2 reads FQGNSA.

This clonotype turned up a few times. This chain connects TRBV12-3 or TRBV12-4 to TRBJ1-1, with D possibly being TRBD1 (5 bases). The CDR3 covers 13 residues. Deletions cut 6 bases from V and 7 bases from J, with 15 bases between. The CDR3 sequence is CASSPNTGNEAFF. In DNA, the CDR3 is TGTGCCAGCAGCCCTAATACAGGAAATGAAGCTTTCTTT.

This clonotype was observed many times. The chain employs TRBV28 and TRBJ2-3; D gene unclear. V was shortened by 1 base and J by 4 bases, with 9 bases between the two germline ends. CDR1 MDHEN and CDR2 SYDVKM come from the germline V gene. This CDR3 has 14 amino acids. The CDR3: CASSLSLTPDTQYF. The DNA of the CDR3 is TGTGCCAGCAGTTTATCCCTAACCCCAGATACGCAGTATTTT.

This clonotype was recorded at least ten times. This chain links TRBV6-2 or TRBV6-3 with TRBJ2-1, with 7 bases aligning to TRBD2. Trimming cost V 5 bases and J 6 bases; bases outside gene matches: 10. The CDR3 runs 15 residues. Germline V gene data show CDR1 as MNHEY and CDR2 as SVGEGT. The CDR3 sequence is CASSLPGLSSNEQFF. As DNA, the CDR3 is TGTGCCAGCAGTCTCCCGGGACTATCGTCCAATGAGCAGTTCTTC.

This chain uses TRBV10-3 with TRBJ2-2, with 7 bases aligning to TRBD2. The CDR3 runs 16 residues. The germline V gene encodes CDR1 ENHRY and CDR2 SYGVKD. V shed 4 bases, J shed 0 bases, and the junction held 5 bases outside the gene matches. This CDR3 reads CAISVRAGANTGELFF. DNA of the CDR3: TGTGCCATCAGTGTTCGGGCGGGGGCGAACACCGGGGAGCTGTTTTTT.

The rearrangement uses TRBV29-1 and TRBJ2-7; D is unclear. CDR1 is SQVTM and CDR2 is ANQGSEA in the germline V gene. The CDR3 sequence is 12 residues long. Trimming shortened V by 5 bases and J by 0 bases, and 8 bases separated the two germline ends. Here the CDR3 DNA reads TGCAGCGTTCGGGTTAGCTCCTACGAGCAGTACTTC. Translated, it gives CSVRVSSYEQYF.

This clonotype was seen a handful of times. The chain combines TRBV20-1 with TRBJ2-1; 13 bases are a match to TRBD2. Trimming removed 4 bases from V and 6 bases from J; junction bases left unmatched: 3. This CDR3 spans 14 amino acids. Germline CDR1 reads DFQATT; CDR2 reads SNEGSKA (reference sequence). The CDR3 DNA reads TGCAGTGCTACAAGACTAGCGGGGGGCAATGAGCAGTTCTTC. Amino acid sequence: CSATRLAGGNEQFF.

The sample holds many counts of this clonotype. The V and J genes are TRBV13 and TRBJ2-1; TRBD1 matches 8 bases. The germline V gene encodes CDR1 PRHDT and CDR2 FYEKMQ (reference sequence). The CDR3 loop spans 14 amino acids. The trim removed 3 bases at V and 3 bases at J, leaving 1 base unmatched. The CDR3 nucleotides read TGTGCCAGCAGCTTTGGACAGGGCTACAATGAGCAGTTCTTC. The encoded protein is CASSFGQGYNEQFF.

This chain joins TRBV7-3 and TRBJ2-5; either TRBD1 or TRBD2 may fit D (5 bases each). Trimming took off 2 bases at V and 2 bases at J, with 12 bases between the two ends. Germline CDR1 is SGHTA and CDR2 is FQGTGA. This CDR3 is built from 15 residues. CDR3 DNA: TGTGCCAGCAGCTTAGTGGCAGGGAGACAAGAGACCCAGTACTTC. Its translation: CASSLVAGRQETQYF.

This clonotype was counted between two and nine times. The chain employs TRBV7-3 and TRBJ2-3; either TRBD1 or TRBD2 may supply D (6 bases each). V shed 5 bases and J shed 4 bases, with 16 bases lying between them. The CDR3 is 15 amino acids. The germline gives CDR1 SGHTA, CDR2 FQGTGA. CDR3 loop: CASSPGVGGSDTQYF. DNA of the CDR3: TGTGCCAGCAGCCCCGGGGTAGGGGGGTCAGATACGCAGTATTTT.